This T cell receptor (beta chain) was observed in a study of T cell responses to AZD1222 COVID-19 vaccine. The V gene's germline CDR1 is LNHDA and CDR2 SQIVND (reference sequence). V gave up 5 bases and J gave up 1 base, with 8 bases separating them. The CDR3 extends over 13 amino acids. Study-wide results and limits: It was only 6 or 7 AZD1222 recipients who were seropositive at baseline. It should be noted that donors were predominantly white British and more often female, and clonal diversity was possibly underestimated.

TCRdb's table, derived via immunoSEQ multiplex PCR, lists solely in-frame clones and lacks some. The sample carries 90,000 to 120,000 clones, roughly 84% recorded once. A note on this clone: Its specificity is not known.

Sample: peripheral blood, taken on day 0 of AZD1222 vaccination. The V gene is TRBV19, the J gene TRBJ1-2; D remains ambiguous. The receptor comes from an adult in good health. The CDR3: CASSLRINYGYTF. CDR3 in DNA: TGTGCCAGTAGTTTGAGGATTAACTATGGCTACACCTTC.